The entry below gives a single T cell receptor beta chain sequence along with its context. The antigen remains undetermined. What was sequenced were expressed TCRB transcripts, since all of the isolated RNA had been reverse transcribed. Assay: immunoSEQ multiplex PCR; the TCRdb copy retains only in-frame clones and omits some. The top ten hold roughly 0.04% of the sample, which has 630,000 or so clones, 11% to 15% seen once. These data are taken from a study of beta chain features in type 1 diabetes. Turning to the study itself: Examination of sorted cells across all samples involved 98,000,000 or so cells. Study-level results: In all four CD4+ subsets, TCRB CDR3 length was significantly, moderately reduced in type 1 diabetes. PCR might favor shorter templates, equally in patients and controls. VDJ junctions in type 1 diabetes patients carried more deletions and fewer insertions.

Sequencing used naive CD4+ T cells from blood. This sequence originates from a man between 18 and 35 years old with type 1 diabetes.

CDR3 bases: TGCAGCGTTGGCTTGGGGGGCCGGACTGAAGCTTTCTTT. This translates into CSVGLGGRTEAFF. The chain uses TRBV29-1 and TRBJ1-1; weak D call: TRBD1 (6 bases). The V gene lost 4 bases and the J gene lost 5 bases, with 14 bases spanning the gap. This CDR3 region has 13 residues. The germline V gene encodes CDR1 SQVTM and CDR2 ANQGSEA.